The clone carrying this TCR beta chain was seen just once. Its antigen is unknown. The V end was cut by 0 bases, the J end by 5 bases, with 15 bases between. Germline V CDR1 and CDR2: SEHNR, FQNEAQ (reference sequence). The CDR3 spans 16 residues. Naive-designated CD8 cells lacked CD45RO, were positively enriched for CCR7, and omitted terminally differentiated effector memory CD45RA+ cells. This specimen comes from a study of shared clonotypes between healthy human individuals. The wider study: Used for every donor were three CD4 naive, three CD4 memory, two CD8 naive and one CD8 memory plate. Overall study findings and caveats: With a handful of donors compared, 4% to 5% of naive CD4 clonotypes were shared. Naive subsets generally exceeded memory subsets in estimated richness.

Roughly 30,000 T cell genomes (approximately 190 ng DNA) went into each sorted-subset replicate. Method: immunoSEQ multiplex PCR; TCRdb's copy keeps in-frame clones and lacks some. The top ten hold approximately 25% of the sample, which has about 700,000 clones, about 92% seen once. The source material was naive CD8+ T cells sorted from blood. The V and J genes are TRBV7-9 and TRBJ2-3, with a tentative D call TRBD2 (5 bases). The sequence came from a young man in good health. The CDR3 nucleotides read TGTGCCAGCAGCTTAGCGTGGAGCGGTGTAGTAGATACGCAGTATTTT. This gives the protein CASSLAWSGVVDTQYF.